This T cell receptor (beta chain) was found in a study of T-cell memory formation after mild COVID-19. For the study at large: TCR clusters were mostly confined to one donor each.

Sample barcodes and UMIs were carried by the TCR alpha and TCR beta cDNA libraries that 5'RACE generated with constant-segment primers. From the 5' RACE reads, TCRdb called clonotypes with MiXCR, one entry per CDR3 protein. The sample yields 25,000 to 35,000 distinct CDR3 sequences, around 7.2% seen once. Study-wide results and caveats: The study found contracting CD4+ clones mainly in CM and EM and contracting CD8+ clones in EMRA.

V lost 7 bases and J lost 2; bases outside the gene matches: 16. The CDR3 is made up of 16 amino acids. Germline V gives CDR1 SQVTM, CDR2 ANQGSEA. This clonotype was picked up many times. No antigen is known for it. V and J are TRBV29-1 and TRBJ1-2, with 7 bases that match TRBD1. Sequencing was done on a sample of PBMCs or a T cell subset sorted from them (not recorded which). This receptor was taken from an adult woman who had mild COVID-19 (a few samples of this study predate the infection). Cell type and time point are not known. Here the CDR3 DNA reads TGCAGCGCCTCCAAGGGGGCAAGACAGGGCAACTATGGCTACACCTTC. Protein product: CSASKGARQGNYGYTF. The whole variable domain, filled in from reference TRBV29-1 and TRBJ1-2, reads SAVISQKPSRDICQRGTSLTIQCQVDSQVTMMFWYRQQPGQSLTLIATANQGSEATYESGFVIDKFPISRPNLTFSTLTVSNMSPEDSSIYLCSASKGARQGNYGYTFGSGTRLTVV.